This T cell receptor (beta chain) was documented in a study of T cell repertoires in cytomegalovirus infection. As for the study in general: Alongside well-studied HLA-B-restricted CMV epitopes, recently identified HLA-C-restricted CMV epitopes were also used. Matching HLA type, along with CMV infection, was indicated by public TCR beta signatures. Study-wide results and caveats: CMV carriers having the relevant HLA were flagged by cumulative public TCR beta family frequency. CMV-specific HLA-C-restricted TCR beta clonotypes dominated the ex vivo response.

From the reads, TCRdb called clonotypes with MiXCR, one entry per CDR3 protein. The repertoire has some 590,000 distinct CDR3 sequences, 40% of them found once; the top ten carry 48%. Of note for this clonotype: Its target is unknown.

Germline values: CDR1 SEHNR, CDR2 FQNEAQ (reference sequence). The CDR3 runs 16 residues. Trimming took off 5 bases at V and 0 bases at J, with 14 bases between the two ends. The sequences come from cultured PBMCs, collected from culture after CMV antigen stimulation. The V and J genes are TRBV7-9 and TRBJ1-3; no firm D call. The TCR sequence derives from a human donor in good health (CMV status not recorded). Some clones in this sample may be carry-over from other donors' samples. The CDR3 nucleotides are TGTGCCAGCAGCGCCCCGGGTCTCTTCTCTGGAAACACCATATATTTT. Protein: CASSAPGLFSGNTIYF.